Presented here are 26 T cell receptor beta chains from one specimen sequenced in a study of blood T cell repertoires in COVID-19. This table comes from immunoSEQ multiplex PCR, and its TCRdb copy is limited to in-frame clones, with some not included. In the table there are some 300,000 clones, more than 85% of which are singletons. Sequencing input: peripheral blood. Receptors originate from an older man with acute or convalescent COVID-19.

The chain carries TRBV11-2 and TRBJ2-1; 12 bases align to TRBD2. Looked up from germline, CDR1 is SGHAT and CDR2 is FQNNGV. The V segment lost 5 bases and the J segment 13 bases; nucleotides outside the gene matches: 9. The CDR3 contains 14 residues. The CDR3 nucleotides are TGTGCCAGCAGCCCAAGGACTAGCGGGAAGAACCAGTTCTTC. This gives the protein CASSPRTSGKNQFF.

The rearrangement links TRBV7-3 to TRBJ2-2; 12 nucleotides align to TRBD2. V shed 1 base and J 1 base; nucleotides not matched to a gene: 4. This CDR3 spans 18 amino acids. Germline CDR1 reads SGHTA; CDR2 reads FQGTGA. The DNA for the CDR3 is TGTGCCAGCAGCTTAAGCGGACTAGCGGGGCGGAACACCGGGGAGCTGTTTTTT. Amino acids: CASSLSGLAGRNTGELFF.

The chain is built from TRBV29-1 and TRBJ2-7; D is ambiguous. V dropped 6 bases and J dropped 5 bases, with 17 bases sitting between them. This CDR3 has 13 amino acids. Germline values: CDR1 SQVTM, CDR2 ANQGSEA. The CDR3 bases are TGCAGCGTGCGTAGCTTTACCGCGGACGAGCAGTACTTC. Translated, it gives CSVRSFTADEQYF.

This clone has a count of ten or more. The rearrangement uses TRBV10-3 and TRBJ1-3; TRBD1 aligns across 7 bases. J was trimmed by 1 base and V by 5 bases; bases with no gene match: 11. CDR1 and CDR2 from the germline V gene are ENHRY and SYGVKD. The CDR3 is made up of 17 amino acids. CDR3 region: CAISPGTVPGSGNTIYF. The CDR3 nucleotides are TGTGCCATCAGTCCCGGGACAGTCCCAGGGTCTGGAAACACCATATATTTT.

The DNA for the CDR3 is TGTGCCAGTAGTATAGGGGCAAGGCCGGCGGCTTTCTTT. Translated, it gives CASSIGARPAAFF. The chain couples TRBV19 to TRBJ1-1, with unresolved D. Germline CDR1 reads LNHDA; CDR2 reads SQIVND (reference sequence). This CDR3 is 13 amino acids long. V was pared by 1 base and J by 11 bases, with 14 bases between.

The J gene is TRBJ2-7, the V gene TRBV4-3; D ambiguous. From germline, CDR1 is LGHNA and CDR2 YSLEER. V was cut by 0 bases and J by 9 bases, with 15 bases left in between. This CDR3 region has 14 residues. CDR3 sequence: CASSQDAPGASQYF. The DNA of the CDR3 is TGCGCCAGCAGCCAAGACGCCCCAGGTGCGTCGCAGTACTTC.

The chain couples TRBV6-1 to TRBJ1-2; tentative D call: TRBD1 (6 bases). The ends were cut back, 3 bases at V and 7 bases at J, with 9 bases in the middle. Germline CDR1 and CDR2: MNHNS and SASEGT. The CDR3 consists of 12 residues. CDR3 residues: CASSETGIGYTF. The DNA of the CDR3 is TGTGCCAGCAGTGAGACAGGTATTGGCTACACCTTC.

This rearrangement joins TRBV6-2 or TRBV6-3 to TRBJ1-5, with 7 positions matching TRBD1. Germline CDR1 is MNHEY and CDR2 is SVGEGT. The CDR3 is 14 residues long. After removal of 2 bases from V and 5 bases from J, the junction contained 3 bases not matched to a gene. The CDR3 nucleotides read TGTGCCAGCAGTTACGTCGACAGGGATCAGCCCCAGCATTTT. Its protein product is CASSYVDRDQPQHF.

The chain combines TRBV4-1 with TRBJ1-6, with TRBD1 as a possible D gene (5 bases). Germline CDR1 reads MGHRA; CDR2 reads YSYEKL. V gave up 0 bases and J gave up 4 bases, with 10 bases separating them. This CDR3 has 16 amino acids. CDR3 sequence (DNA): TGCGCCAGCAGCCAAGATGAGCAGGGTTATAATTCACCCCTCCACTTT. Residues: CASSQDEQGYNSPLHF.

The chain carries TRBV28 and TRBJ1-4, with 7 bases that match TRBD1. CDR1 and CDR2 from the germline V gene are MDHEN and SYDVKM. This CDR3 is 14 amino acids long. V trimming: 5 bases; J trimming: 5 bases; junction bases outside the gene matches: 5. As DNA, the CDR3 is TGTGCCAGCAGTGGGGGACAGCTAAATGAAAAACTGTTTTTT. Protein: CASSGGQLNEKLFF.

The V call is TRBV2, the J call TRBJ1-5; D is undetermined. Trimming cost V 4 bases and J 3 bases, with 10 bases left between them. The CDR3 spans 14 residues. Per germline, CDR1 SNHLY and CDR2 FYNNEI. The CDR3 sequence is CASSGANSNQPQHF. The CDR3, as DNA: TGTGCCAGCAGTGGGGCCAACTCCAATCAGCCCCAGCATTTT. The entire variable domain, with the rest obtained from reference TRBV2 and TRBJ1-5, is as follows: EPEVTQTPSHQVTQMGQEVILRCVPISNHLYFYWYRQILGQKVEFLVSFYNNEISEKSEIFDDQFSVERPDGSNFTLKIRSTKLEDSAMYFCASSGANSNQPQHFGDGTRLSIL.

The rearrangement links TRBV6-2 or TRBV6-3 to TRBJ1-5; TRBD1 agrees at 7 bases. The CDR3 is made up of 18 amino acids. CDR1 and CDR2 (germline): MNHEY, SVGEGT. V was pared by 0 bases and J by 1 base, with 9 bases of the junction left unmatched. The CDR3 sequence: CASSYSRDRPLSNQPQHF. CDR3 coding DNA: TGTGCCAGCAGTTACTCTCGGGACAGACCTTTGAGCAATCAGCCCCAGCATTTT.

The chain recombines TRBV7-2 with TRBJ1-3; maybe TRBD1 (5 bases). CDR3 size: 16 residues. With 2 bases removed from V and 2 bases from J, the gap between germline ends came to 13 bases. The germline gives CDR1 SGHTA, CDR2 FQGNSA. The CDR3: CASSLSSGSAGNTIYF. The CDR3 bases are TGTGCCAGCAGCTTATCCTCAGGGTCTGCTGGAAACACCATATATTTT. The complete variable domain, with remaining parts taken from reference TRBV7-2 and TRBJ1-3, reads GAGVSQSPSNKVTEKGKDVELRCDPISGHTALYWYRQSLGQGLEFLIYFQGNSAPDKSGLPSDRFSAERTGGSVSTLTIQRTQQEDSAVYLCASSLSSGSAGNTIYFGEGSWLTVV.

The chain couples TRBV6-6 to TRBJ2-3, with a possible D match to TRBD2 (5 bases). The V end lost 4 bases, the J end lost 3 bases, and 11 bases lay between the germline ends. There are 14 residues in the CDR3. Germline loops: CDR1 MNHNY, CDR2 SVGAGI (reference sequence). CDR3 region: CASSLGSMTDTQYF. CDR3 sequence (DNA): TGTGCCAGCAGTTTAGGGAGTATGACAGATACGCAGTATTTT.

This clone was counted once. The rearrangement joins TRBV5-1 to TRBJ2-7, with 8 bases aligning to TRBD1. CDR1 is SGHRS and CDR2 is YFSETQ in the germline V gene. The V segment lost 0 bases and the J segment 6 bases; nucleotides outside the gene matches: 5. This CDR3 has 14 amino acids. The CDR3 is CASSLGQGAFEQYF. The CDR3, as DNA: TGCGCCAGCAGCTTGGGGCAGGGGGCCTTCGAGCAGTACTTC.

The chain combines TRBV27 with TRBJ1-1; D not resolved. Germline V CDR1 and CDR2: MNHEY, SMNVEV (reference sequence). This CDR3 comprises 13 residues. V was shortened by 6 bases and J by 0 bases, with 8 bases between the two germline ends. The CDR3 coding sequence is TGTGCCAGCAGAGCAAAAATGAACACTGAAGCTTTCTTT. Its protein product is CASRAKMNTEAFF.

The chain is built from TRBV5-1 and TRBJ2-1; 7 bases match TRBD2. V trimming: 0 bases; J trimming: 4 bases; junction bases outside the gene matches: 7. The CDR3 covers 16 residues. Germline V gene data show CDR1 as SGHRS and CDR2 as YFSETQ. In DNA form, the CDR3 reads TGCGCCAGCAGCTTGGAGGAAGCGGGACCATACAATGAGCAGTTCTTC. It specifies CASSLEEAGPYNEQFF.

In its sample, this clone was seen once. The chain has TRBV30 and TRBJ1-6, with D possibly being TRBD1 (5 bases). Germline assignment: CDR1 GTSNPN and CDR2 SVGIG (reference sequence). V was clipped by 5 bases and J by 8 bases, with 10 bases between them. The CDR3 length is 12 residues. CDR3 region: CAWEKGDSPLHF. The DNA of the CDR3 is TGTGCCTGGGAAAAAGGGGATTCACCCCTCCACTTT.

The V and J genes are TRBV5-6 and TRBJ1-1; D call uncertain. The germline V gene encodes CDR1 SGHDT and CDR2 YYEEEE. The CDR3 consists of 16 residues. V dropped 0 bases and J dropped 1 base, with 13 bases sitting between them. The CDR3 sequence: CASSLDWSSSNTEAFF. The CDR3 DNA follows: TGTGCCAGCAGCTTGGATTGGTCCAGTTCGAACACTGAAGCTTTCTTT. Full variable domain (outside the CDR3, taken from reference TRBV5-6 and TRBJ1-1): DAGVTQSPTHLIKTRGQQVTLRCSPKSGHDTVSWYQQALGQGPQFIFQYYEEEERQRGNFPDRFSGHQFPNYSSELNVNALLLGDSALYLCASSLDWSSSNTEAFFGQGTRLTVV.

The chain joins TRBV10-1 to TRBJ2-3; D unresolved. V gave up 7 bases and J gave up 4 bases, with 15 bases separating them. CDR3 length equals 14 residues. CDR1 is WNHNN, CDR2 SYGVQD, per germline (reference sequence). The CDR3 bases are TGCGCCAGCATAGAGCGACCGTTGGCAGATACGCAGTATTTT. Protein sequence: CASIERPLADTQYF.

The V and J genes are TRBV12-3 or TRBV12-4 and TRBJ2-5, with 8 bases fitting TRBD1. The trim removed 6 bases at V and 5 bases at J, leaving 5 bases unmatched. This CDR3 region has 13 residues. The CDR3 is CASRPTGGETQYF. CDR3 sequence (DNA): TGTGCCAGCAGGCCAACAGGGGGTGAGACCCAGTACTTC.

The chain is built from TRBV2 and TRBJ1-6; perhaps TRBD1 as D (5 bases). Germline V gene sequence: CDR1 SNHLY, CDR2 FYNNEI. The CDR3 spans 13 residues. V lost 7 bases to trimming and J lost 10 bases, with 14 bases between them. The CDR3 coding sequence is TGTGCCAGCAATCCAGGGTTGACCTCACCCCTCCACTTT. Its translation: CASNPGLTSPLHF.

This rearrangement joins TRBV9 to TRBJ2-6, with D maybe TRBD2 (6 bases). Trimming shortened V by 2 bases and J by 0 bases, and 12 bases separated the two germline ends. This CDR3 comprises 17 residues. Germline V CDR1 and CDR2: SGDLS, YYNGEE. The CDR3 region is CASSVGGESSGANVLTF. The CDR3 region has the DNA TGTGCCAGCAGCGTGGGAGGTGAGAGCTCTGGGGCCAACGTCCTGACTTTC.

V is TRBV2 and J is TRBJ2-7; no definite D call. CDR1 and CDR2 from the germline V gene are SNHLY and FYNNEI. The CDR3 extends over 12 amino acids. Trimming removed 3 bases at V and 4 bases at J, with 7 bases between. The CDR3 DNA sequence: TGTGCCAGCAGTGAGAGTTTTTACGAGCAGTACTTC. The encoded protein is CASSESFYEQYF.

J is TRBJ2-1 and V is TRBV24-1; 7 bases agree with TRBD1. The CDR3 covers 14 residues. Germline CDR1 KGHDR, CDR2 SFDVKD. Trimming cost V 7 bases and J 3 bases; bases outside gene matches: 5. CDR3 loop: CATSEGQLYNEQFF. CDR3 in DNA: TGTGCCACCAGCGAGGGACAGCTCTACAATGAGCAGTTCTTC.

V is TRBV7-8 and J is TRBJ1-1; D not certain. Deletions cut 1 base from V and 3 bases from J, with 6 bases between. The CDR3 contains 13 residues. Per germline, CDR1 SGHVS and CDR2 FQNEAQ. CDR3 bases: TGTGCCAGCAGCTTAGTGGAGGACACTGAAGCTTTCTTT. Protein product: CASSLVEDTEAFF.